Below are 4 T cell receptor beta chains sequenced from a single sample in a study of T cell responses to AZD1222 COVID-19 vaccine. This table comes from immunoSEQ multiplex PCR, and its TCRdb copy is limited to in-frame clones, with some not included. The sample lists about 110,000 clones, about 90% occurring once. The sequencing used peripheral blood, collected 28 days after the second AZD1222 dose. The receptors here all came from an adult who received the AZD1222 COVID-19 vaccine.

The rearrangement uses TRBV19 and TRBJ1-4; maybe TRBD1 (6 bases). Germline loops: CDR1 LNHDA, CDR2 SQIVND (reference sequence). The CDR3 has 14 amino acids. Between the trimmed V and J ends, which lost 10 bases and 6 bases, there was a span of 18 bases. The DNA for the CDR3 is TGTGCCATTCAGGGGCGCCCCGAGTATGAAAAACTGTTTTTT. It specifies CAIQGRPEYEKLFF.

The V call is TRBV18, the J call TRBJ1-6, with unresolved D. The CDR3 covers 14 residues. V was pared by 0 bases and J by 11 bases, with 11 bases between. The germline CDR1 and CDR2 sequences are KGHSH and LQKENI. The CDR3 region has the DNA TGTGCCAGCTCACCACCTAACAGTATTGCACCCCTCCACTTT. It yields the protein CASSPPNSIAPLHF.

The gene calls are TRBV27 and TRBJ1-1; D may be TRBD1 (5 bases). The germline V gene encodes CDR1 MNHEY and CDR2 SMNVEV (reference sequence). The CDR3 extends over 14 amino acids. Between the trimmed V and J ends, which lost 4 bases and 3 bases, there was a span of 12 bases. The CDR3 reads CASSSRDSHTEAFF. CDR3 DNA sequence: TGTGCCAGCAGTTCTAGAGACAGCCACACTGAAGCTTTCTTT.

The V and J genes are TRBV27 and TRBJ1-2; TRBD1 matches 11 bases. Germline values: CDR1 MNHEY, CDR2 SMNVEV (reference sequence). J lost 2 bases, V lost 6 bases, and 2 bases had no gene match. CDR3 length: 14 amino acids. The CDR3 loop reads CASRDRGRNYGYTF. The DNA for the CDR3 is TGTGCCAGCAGGGACAGGGGGCGGAACTATGGCTACACCTTC.